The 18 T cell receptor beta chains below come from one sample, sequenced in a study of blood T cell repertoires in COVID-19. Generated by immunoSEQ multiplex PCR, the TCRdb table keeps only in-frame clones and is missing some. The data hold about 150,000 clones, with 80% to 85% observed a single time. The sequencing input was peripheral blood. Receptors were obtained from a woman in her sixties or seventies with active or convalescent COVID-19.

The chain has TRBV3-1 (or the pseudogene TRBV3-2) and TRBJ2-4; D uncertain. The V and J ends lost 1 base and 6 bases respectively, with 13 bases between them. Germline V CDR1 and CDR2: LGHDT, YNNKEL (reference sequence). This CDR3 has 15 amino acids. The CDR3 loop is CASSQGLSDRNIQYF. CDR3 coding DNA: TGTGCCAGCAGCCAAGGACTGAGCGATCGAAACATTCAGTACTTC.

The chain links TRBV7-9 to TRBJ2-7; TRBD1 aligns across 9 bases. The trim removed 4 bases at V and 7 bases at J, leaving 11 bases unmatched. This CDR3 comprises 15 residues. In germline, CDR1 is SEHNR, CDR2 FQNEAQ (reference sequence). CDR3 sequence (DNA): TGTGCCAGCAGCTCTTCCGGGACAGGGATGGGAGAGCAGTACTTC. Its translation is CASSSSGTGMGEQYF.

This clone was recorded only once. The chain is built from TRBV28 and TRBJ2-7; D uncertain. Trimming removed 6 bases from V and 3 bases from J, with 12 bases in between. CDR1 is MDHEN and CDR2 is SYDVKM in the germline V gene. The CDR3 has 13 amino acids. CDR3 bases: TGTGCCAGCAGCCCCGGAGAGAACTACGAGCAGTACTTC. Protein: CASSPGENYEQYF.

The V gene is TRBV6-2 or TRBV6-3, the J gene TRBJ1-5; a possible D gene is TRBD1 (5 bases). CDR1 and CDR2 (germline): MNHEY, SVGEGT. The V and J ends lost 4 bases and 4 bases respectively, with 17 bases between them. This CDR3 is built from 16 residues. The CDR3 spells CASSSRGGTPNQPQHF. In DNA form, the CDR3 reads TGTGCCAGCAGTTCCCGGGGGGGAACCCCTAATCAGCCCCAGCATTTT.

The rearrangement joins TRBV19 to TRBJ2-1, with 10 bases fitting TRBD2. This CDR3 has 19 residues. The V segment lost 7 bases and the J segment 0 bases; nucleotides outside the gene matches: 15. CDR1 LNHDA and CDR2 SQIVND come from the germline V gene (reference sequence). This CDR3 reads CASTRASGSIGGSYNEQFF. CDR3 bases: TGTGCCAGTACCCGGGCTAGCGGGAGTATAGGGGGCTCCTACAATGAGCAGTTCTTC.

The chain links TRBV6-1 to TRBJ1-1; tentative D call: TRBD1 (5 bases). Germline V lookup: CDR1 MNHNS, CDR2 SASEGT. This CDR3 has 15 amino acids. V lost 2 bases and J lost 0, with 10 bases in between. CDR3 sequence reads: CASSEIRGVNTEAFF. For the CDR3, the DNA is TGTGCCAGCAGTGAAATCCGGGGGGTGAACACTGAAGCTTTCTTT.

CDR3 nucleotides: TGTGCCAGCCCCCAACGGTGGAATCAGCCCCAGCATTTT. Translated, it gives CASPQRWNQPQHF. The genes are TRBV11-3 and TRBJ1-5; no definite D call. CDR3 size: 13 residues. Germline CDR1 SGHNT, CDR2 YENEEA. The ends were cut back, 8 bases at V and 4 bases at J, with 12 bases in the middle.

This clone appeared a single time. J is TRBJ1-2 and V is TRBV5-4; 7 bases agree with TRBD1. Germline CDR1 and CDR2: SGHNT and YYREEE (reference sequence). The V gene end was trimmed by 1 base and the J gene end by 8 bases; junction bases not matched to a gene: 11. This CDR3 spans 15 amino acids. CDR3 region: CASSLKETGSLGYTF. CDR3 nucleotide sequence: TGTGCCAGCAGCTTGAAAGAGACAGGGAGTCTCGGCTACACCTTC.

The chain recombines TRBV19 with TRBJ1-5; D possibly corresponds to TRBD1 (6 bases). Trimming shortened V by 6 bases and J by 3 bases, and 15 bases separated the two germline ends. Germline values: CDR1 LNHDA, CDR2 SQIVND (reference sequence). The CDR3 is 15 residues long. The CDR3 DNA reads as TGTGCCAGTAGCACTCGCCGGGACACCAATCAGCCCCAGCATTTT. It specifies CASSTRRDTNQPQHF.

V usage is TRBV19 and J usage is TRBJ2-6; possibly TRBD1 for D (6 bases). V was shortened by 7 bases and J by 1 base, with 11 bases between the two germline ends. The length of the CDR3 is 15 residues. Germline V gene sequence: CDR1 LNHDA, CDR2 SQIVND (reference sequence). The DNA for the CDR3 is TGTGCCAGTAAGGTAGACAGGTCTGGGGCCAACGTCCTGACTTTC. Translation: CASKVDRSGANVLTF.

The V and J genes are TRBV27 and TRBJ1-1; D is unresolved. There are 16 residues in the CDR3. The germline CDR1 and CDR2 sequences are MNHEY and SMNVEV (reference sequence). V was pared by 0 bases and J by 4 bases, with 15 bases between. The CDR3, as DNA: TGTGCCAGCAGTTTATCCGGCCTCGGGGTGAGCACTGAAGCTTTCTTT. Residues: CASSLSGLGVSTEAFF.

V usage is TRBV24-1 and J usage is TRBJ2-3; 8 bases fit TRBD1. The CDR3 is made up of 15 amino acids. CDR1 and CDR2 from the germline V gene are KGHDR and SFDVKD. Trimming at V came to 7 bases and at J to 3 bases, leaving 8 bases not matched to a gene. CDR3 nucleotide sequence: TGTGCCACCAGGCCTGACAGGGGACGGACAGATACGCAGTATTTT. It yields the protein CATRPDRGRTDTQYF.

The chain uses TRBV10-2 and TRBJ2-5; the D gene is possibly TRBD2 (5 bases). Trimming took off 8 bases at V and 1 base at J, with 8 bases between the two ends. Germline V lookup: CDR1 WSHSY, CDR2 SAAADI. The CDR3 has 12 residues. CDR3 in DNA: TGCGCCAGCGGAGGAGTCCAAGAGACCCAGTACTTC. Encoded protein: CASGGVQETQYF.

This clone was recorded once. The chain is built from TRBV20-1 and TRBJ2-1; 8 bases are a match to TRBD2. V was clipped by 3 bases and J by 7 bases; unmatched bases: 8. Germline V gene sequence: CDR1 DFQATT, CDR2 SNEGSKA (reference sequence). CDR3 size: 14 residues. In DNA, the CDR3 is TGCAGTGCTAGTAGCGGGGCGCTGGTAAATGAGCAGTTCTTC. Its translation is CSASSGALVNEQFF.

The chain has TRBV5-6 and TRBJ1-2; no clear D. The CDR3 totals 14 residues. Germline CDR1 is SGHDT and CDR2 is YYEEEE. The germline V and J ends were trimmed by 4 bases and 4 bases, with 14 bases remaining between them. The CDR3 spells CASSPYEVSYGYTF. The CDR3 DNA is TGTGCCAGCAGCCCCTACGAGGTGTCCTATGGCTACACCTTC.

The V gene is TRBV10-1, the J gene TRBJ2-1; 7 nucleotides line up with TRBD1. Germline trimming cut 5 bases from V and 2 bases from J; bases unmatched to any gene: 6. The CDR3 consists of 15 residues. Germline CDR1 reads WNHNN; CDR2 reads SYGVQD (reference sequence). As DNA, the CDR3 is TGCGCCAGCAGTATTCGACAGGGCCCCTACAATGAGCAGTTCTTC. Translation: CASSIRQGPYNEQFF.

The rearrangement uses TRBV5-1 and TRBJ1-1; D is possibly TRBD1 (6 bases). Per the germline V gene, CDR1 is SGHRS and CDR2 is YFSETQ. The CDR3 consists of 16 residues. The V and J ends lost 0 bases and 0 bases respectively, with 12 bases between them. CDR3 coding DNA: TGCGCCAGCAGCTTGGTACCAGGGGATATGAACACTGAAGCTTTCTTT. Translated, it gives CASSLVPGDMNTEAFF.

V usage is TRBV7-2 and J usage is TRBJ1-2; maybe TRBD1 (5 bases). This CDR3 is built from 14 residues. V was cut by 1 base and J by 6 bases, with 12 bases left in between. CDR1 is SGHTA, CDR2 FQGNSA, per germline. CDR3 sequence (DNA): TGTGCCAGCAGCTTAGTGGGGCGAGGTGATGGCTACACCTTC. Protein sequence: CASSLVGRGDGYTF. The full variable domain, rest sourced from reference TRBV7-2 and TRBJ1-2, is GAGVSQSPSNKVTEKGKDVELRCDPISGHTALYWYRQSLGQGLEFLIYFQGNSAPDKSGLPSDRFSAERTGGSVSTLTIQRTQQEDSAVYLCASSLVGRGDGYTFGSGTRLTVV.